Below, one TCR beta chain is given with its context. This entry comes from a study of blood T cell repertoires in COVID-19. The wider study: Sources were T cells, B-cell-depleted T cells, or PBMCs; the material itself was cDNA or gDNA.

Only in-frame clones appear in the TCRdb table, and some are missing; sequencing was by immunoSEQ multiplex PCR. The table has 200,000 to 250,000 clones, roughly 89% seen once; the top ten hold about a tenth. The length of the CDR3 is 15 residues. Germline loops: CDR1 MNHNS, CDR2 SASEGT. J gave up 6 bases and V 2 bases, and 7 bases lay outside the gene matches. Sample: PBMCs or T cells enriched from blood (not recorded which). V and J are TRBV6-1 and TRBJ2-1, with TRBD2 identical over 7 bases. The sequence was collected from a man between 18 and 29 years old with acute COVID-19. In DNA, the CDR3 is TGTGCCAGCAGTGAAATGGCGGGAGTAGGCAATGAGCAGTTCTTC. Translation: CASSEMAGVGNEQFF.